The sequence of this TCR beta chain was determined in a study of T-cell memory formation after mild COVID-19 (dated by TCRdb to the early 2020s). Context from the whole study: TCR sequence clusters from the two donors were found to be largely donor specific. Longitudinal TCRalpha and TCRbeta repertoire sequencing tracked T-cell clones expanding and contracting after mild COVID-19 in two donors. The cohort was made up of two young adult volunteers, one female and one male, who were previously healthy.

Here is what the overall study found, with its caveats: Balanced CD4/CD8 phenotypes were observed for clones contracting from day 15 to 85, whereas a bias towards CD4+ was observed for a second wave of clones expanding from day 15 to 37. Some responding clones were detected in pre-infection memory, suggesting pre-existing cross-reactive memory T cells joined the SARS-CoV-2 response. Contracting CD4+ clones appeared mostly in the CM and EM memory subsets, whereas CD8+ clones were enriched in EMRA. SARS-CoV-2 specificity was not confirmed for the second-wave clones peaking on day 37. The study included only a couple of mild cases, and larger cohorts that include severe cases with pre-infection samples were judged to be necessary.

Many counts were recorded for this clonotype. Its specific antigen is unknown. Base quality data are lacking; no much larger clone is found one base away. V gives up 4 bases and J gives up 8 bases, and the segment between their germline ends measures 13 bases. Measured from the cysteine to the phenylalanine, the CDR3 is 14 residues long. The CDR3 DNA has 42 bases and is translated from base 1. The germline V gene supplies CDR1 SGHRS and CDR2 YFSETQ. Ficoll-Paque density gradient centrifugation was the method used to isolate PBMCs. TCRdb shows the sequencer as Illumina NovaSeq 6000. TCRalpha and TCRbeta cDNA libraries were built by 5'RACE with constant-segment primers, adding sample barcodes and unique molecular identifiers. RNA was extracted from every sample with Trizol reagent. Libraries were amplified in two PCR steps, with a second sample barcode and Illumina TruSeq adapters added in the second step. Sequencing of libraries was performed on an Illumina NovaSeq with 2 x 150 bp paired-end reads. Per the source publication's procedure: Demultiplexing of reads and collapsing into UMI-guided consensus sequences were performed with migec v1.2.7. Using mixcr v2.1.11, the UMI consensuses were aligned to TRA and TRB V and J templates and assembled into clonotypes. A clonotype was counted as expanded or contracted only when both edgeR and NoisET called the clonotype significant, with the noise models trained on biological replicates. edgeR calls used a false discovery rate-adjusted p below 0.01 and a log2 fold-change threshold of 1. As an exploratory analysis of dynamics, max-normalized trajectories of the 1000 most abundant clonotypes were examined with PCA combined with hierarchical clustering. Each responding clone was given a CD4 or CD8 phenotype based on the CD4+ and CD8+ repertoires, which had been sequenced separately. TCRdb applied fastp at Q25 and MiXCR to the public reads, then kept only in-frame beta chains. Merged by CDR3 protein, the rows form single entries marked with the most common genes and DNA. These V and J calls originate from TCRdb's pipeline instead of the authors' own analysis. The sample table holds 30,000 to 45,000 distinct CDR3 sequences, of which over 10% were seen once. Roughly 27% of the sample is taken by the ten largest.

The sequenced sample consisted of PBMCs or a T cell subset sorted from them (not recorded which). The clonotype was recovered from a man aged 18 to 29 who had mild COVID-19 (a few samples of this study predate the infection). The sample titles of this study are shuffled in the database, so cell type and time point are left out; the donor was told from shared clones. The rearranged chain carries TRBV5-1 and TRBJ1-6, and the D gene may be TRBD1, 5 bases matching. The CDR3 in this case is CASSEDGGYSPLHF. The DNA sequence reads TGCGCCAGCAGCGAGGACGGGGGATATTCACCCCTCCACTTT.